Each of the 16 T cell receptor beta chains below was sequenced from the same sample in a study of cytotoxic CD8 clonotypes in ibrutinib-treated CLL. Only in-frame clones appear in the TCRdb table, and some are missing; sequencing was by immunoSEQ multiplex PCR. The table shows some 81,000 clones, with roughly 77% occurring only once. This material consisted of PBMCs, taken after 12 months of ibrutinib treatment. The receptors originated from a human donor with chronic lymphocytic leukemia.

CDR3 protein: CASSPGFANTGELFF. As DNA, the CDR3 is TGTGCCAGCAGCCCGGGCTTCGCGAACACCGGGGAGCTGTTTTTT. The rearrangement links TRBV4-2 to TRBJ2-2, with D unresolved. The CDR3 length is 15 residues. CDR1 and CDR2 from the germline V gene are LGHNA and YNFKEQ. Trimming removed 4 bases from V and 0 bases from J, with 9 bases in between.

The V gene is TRBV19, the J gene TRBJ2-6; the D call may be TRBD1 or TRBD2 (5 bases each). Deletions cut 4 bases from V and 0 bases from J, with 13 bases between. The germline CDR1 and CDR2 sequences are LNHDA and SQIVND (reference sequence). This CDR3 has 17 residues. As DNA, the CDR3 is TGTGCCAGTAGTACTCGGGGCCGGTTCTCTGGGGCCAACGTCCTGACTTTC. As protein: CASSTRGRFSGANVLTF.

This rearrangement joins TRBV6-6 to TRBJ2-7, with D hard to call. V shed 0 bases and J shed 2 bases, with 5 bases lying between them. The CDR3 length is 13 residues. Germline CDR1 is MNHNY and CDR2 is SVGAGI (reference sequence). The CDR3 loop reads CASSYSGAYEQYF. The CDR3 nucleotides are TGTGCCAGCAGTTACTCGGGCGCCTACGAGCAGTACTTC.

This clone came up once. The J gene is TRBJ1-2, the V gene TRBV6-6; TRBD1 aligns across 10 bases. Germline V gene sequence: CDR1 MNHNY, CDR2 SVGAGI (reference sequence). V shed 2 bases, J shed 5 bases, and the junction held 8 bases outside the gene matches. The CDR3 runs to 16 residues. In nucleotides, the CDR3 is TGTGCCAGCAGTTACCTAAGAAGGGGACAGGGGTATGGCTACACCTTC. It specifies CASSYLRRGQGYGYTF.

The V and J genes are TRBV7-3 and TRBJ2-7, with TRBD2 identical over 11 bases. Looked up from germline, CDR1 is SGHTA and CDR2 is FQGTGA. The V segment lost 5 bases and the J segment 4 bases; nucleotides outside the gene matches: 7. CDR3 length: 15 amino acids. CDR3 DNA: TGTGCCAGCAGCCCGCTAGCGGGAGGATTGTACGAGCAGTACTTC. Translation: CASSPLAGGLYEQYF. Full variable domain (remainder filled in from reference TRBV7-3 and TRBJ2-7): GAGVSQTPSNKVTEKGKYVELRCDPISGHTALYWYRQSLGQGPEFLIYFQGTGAADDSGLPNDRFFAVRPEGSVSTLKIQRTERGDSAVYLCASSPLAGGLYEQYFGPGTRLTVT.

This clone was observed a few times. The CDR3 coding sequence is TGTGCCAGCAGCTCCCGGACTAGCTCCCTCACAGATACGCAGTATTTT. Amino acids: CASSSRTSSLTDTQYF. The chain uses TRBV7-9 and TRBJ2-3; 8 bases align to TRBD2. CDR3 length: 16 amino acids. J was trimmed by 2 bases and V by 4 bases; bases with no gene match: 8. Looked up from germline, CDR1 is SEHNR and CDR2 is FQNEAQ (reference sequence).

This clone was picked up many times. The chain joins TRBV6-5 to TRBJ2-5; D possibly corresponds to TRBD2 (6 bases). The CDR3 spans 16 residues. Deletions cut 0 bases from V and 1 base from J, with 12 bases between. Germline lookup yields CDR1 MNHEY and CDR2 SVGAGI. The CDR3 here is CASSYSTGAAQETQYF. CDR3 nucleotide sequence: TGTGCCAGCAGTTACTCGACGGGAGCGGCCCAAGAGACCCAGTACTTC.

The chain combines TRBV11-2 with TRBJ1-3; D gene ambiguous. V was pared by 5 bases and J by 4 bases, with 6 bases between. The CDR3 extends over 12 amino acids. The germline CDR1 and CDR2 sequences are SGHAT and FQNNGV. The chain's CDR3 is CASSPQGNTIYF. CDR3 nucleotide sequence: TGTGCCAGCAGCCCCCAGGGAAACACCATATATTTT.

The rearrangement joins TRBV28 to TRBJ1-2; tentatively, D is TRBD1 (5 bases). CDR3 length: 12 amino acids. Germline loops: CDR1 MDHEN, CDR2 SYDVKM. Deletions cut 11 bases from V and 2 bases from J, with 12 bases between. The CDR3 spells CAHAGTNYGYTF. CDR3 coding DNA: TGTGCCCACGCAGGGACCAACTATGGCTACACCTTC.

This clone appeared once. The chain carries TRBV7-8 and TRBJ1-4, with unresolved D. This CDR3 spans 15 amino acids. The germline V gene has CDR1 SGHVS and CDR2 FQNEAQ. V lost 1 base and J lost 4, with 10 bases in between. The CDR3: CASSLGGSVNEKLFF. CDR3 sequence (DNA): TGTGCCAGCAGCTTAGGGGGATCGGTTAATGAAAAACTGTTTTTT.

This clone showed up just a few times. The chain employs TRBV6-5 and TRBJ1-5; D might be TRBD1 (5 bases). The germline CDR1 and CDR2 sequences are MNHEY and SVGAGI. Trimming took off 7 bases at V and 1 base at J, with 11 bases between the two ends. CDR3 size: 14 residues. Written as DNA, the CDR3 is TGTGCCAGCATGAGGGGCGCCAGCAATCAGCCCCAGCATTTT. Amino acid sequence: CASMRGASNQPQHF.

V gene TRBV6-6 combines with J gene TRBJ1-3; tentatively, D is TRBD1 (6 bases). This CDR3 contains 14 residues. Germline V gene data show CDR1 as MNHNY and CDR2 as SVGAGI (reference sequence). V dropped 4 bases and J dropped 4 bases, with 11 bases sitting between them. The CDR3 loop is CASSSPGQGNTIYF. The CDR3, as DNA: TGTGCCAGCAGTTCCCCCGGACAGGGAAACACCATATATTTT.

J is TRBJ1-3 and V is TRBV5-1; D may be TRBD1 (5 bases). V gave up 3 bases and J gave up 4 bases, with 11 bases separating them. The length of the CDR3 is 14 residues. Germline values: CDR1 SGHRS, CDR2 YFSETQ. For the CDR3, the DNA is TGCGCCAGCAGCTGGGGGACGGAGGGAAACACCATATATTTT. Translating it yields CASSWGTEGNTIYF.

This chain uses TRBV19 with TRBJ1-1; maybe TRBD1 (5 bases). The CDR3 loop spans 15 amino acids. Germline V lookup: CDR1 LNHDA, CDR2 SQIVND (reference sequence). Trimming cost V 0 bases and J 5 bases, with 13 bases left between them. CDR3 coding DNA: TGTGCCAGTAGTATAGATCGGTGGGGCTGGACTGAAGCTTTCTTT. Translation: CASSIDRWGWTEAFF.

The chain uses TRBV18 and TRBJ2-7; TRBD1 matches at 8 bases. J was trimmed by 2 bases and V by 1 base; bases with no gene match: 4. Germline lookup yields CDR1 KGHSH and CDR2 LQKENI. The CDR3 extends over 15 amino acids. The CDR3 sequence: CASSPRTGTPYEQYF. CDR3 bases: TGTGCCAGCTCACCACGGACAGGGACCCCCTACGAGCAGTACTTC.

V usage is TRBV9 and J usage is TRBJ2-7, with a weak D call TRBD2 (6 bases). Germline V CDR1 and CDR2: SGDLS, YYNGEE. The V end was cut by 0 bases, the J end by 4 bases, with 14 bases between. The length of the CDR3 is 15 residues. The CDR3 protein is CASSVEGTPTYEQYF. CDR3 DNA sequence: TGTGCCAGCAGCGTAGAGGGGACTCCTACTTACGAGCAGTACTTC.